A single sample is the source of the 29 T cell receptor beta chains below, sequenced in a study of control samples from healthy donors and cancer patients. Assay used: immunoSEQ multiplex PCR; TCRdb lists only in-frame clones, some missing. The sample has approximately 150,000 clones, approximately 94% seen once; the top ten hold 11% to 15%. The sequenced material came from PBMCs. All receptors derive from a man aged 60 to 69 with colorectal cancer.

The V call is TRBV7-9, the J call TRBJ1-1, with 10 bases lining up with TRBD1. This CDR3 spans 15 amino acids. After removal of 3 bases from V and 5 bases from J, the junction contained 6 bases not matched to a gene. CDR1 and CDR2 (germline): SEHNR, FQNEAQ (reference sequence). Written as DNA, the CDR3 is TGTGCCAGCAGCTTGGTGAGGACAGGGGGAACTGAAGCTTTCTTT. Translation: CASSLVRTGGTEAFF.

The chain recombines TRBV6-6 with TRBJ2-2, with 9 positions matching TRBD2. This CDR3 comprises 16 residues. Germline V lookup: CDR1 MNHNY, CDR2 SVGAGI (reference sequence). After removal of 0 bases from V and 3 bases from J, the junction contained 2 bases not matched to a gene. This CDR3 reads CASSYSAGGYTGELFF. DNA of the CDR3: TGTGCCAGCAGTTACTCTGCGGGGGGGTACACCGGGGAGCTGTTTTTT.

This chain connects TRBV4-2 to TRBJ2-7, with 7 bases aligning to TRBD2. Germline CDR1 LGHNA, CDR2 YNFKEQ. CDR3 length equals 18 residues. Germline trimming cut 1 base from V and 3 bases from J; bases unmatched to any gene: 15. The CDR3 protein is CASSQGPLTSGTNYEQYF. In DNA, the CDR3 is TGTGCCAGCAGCCAAGGACCTTTGACTTCCGGGACTAACTACGAGCAGTACTTC.

The chain uses TRBV19 and TRBJ2-7; 10 nucleotides agree with TRBD1. The V gene end was trimmed by 4 bases and the J gene end by 3 bases; junction bases not matched to a gene: 6. The CDR3 consists of 15 residues. Germline lookup yields CDR1 LNHDA and CDR2 SQIVND (reference sequence). The CDR3 region has the DNA TGTGCCAGTAGTACCCGACAGGGGGCCCACTACGAGCAGTACTTC. This encodes CASSTRQGAHYEQYF.

The chain couples TRBV7-2 to TRBJ1-1; D gene ambiguous. Germline CDR1 SGHTA, CDR2 FQGNSA. Trimming shortened V by 5 bases and J by 0 bases, and 16 bases separated the two germline ends. The CDR3 runs to 16 residues. For the CDR3, the DNA is TGTGCCAGCAGCCACGATCACGGTACCATGAACACTGAAGCTTTCTTT. It translates to CASSHDHGTMNTEAFF.

This clone was recorded once. The genes are TRBV30 and TRBJ2-1; tentatively, D is TRBD1 or TRBD2 (6 bases each). There are 15 residues in the CDR3. The germline V gene has CDR1 GTSNPN and CDR2 SVGIG (reference sequence). V was trimmed by 0 bases and J by 2 bases, leaving 11 bases between them. DNA of the CDR3: TGTGCCTGGAGTGTCCCGGGGGCCCCCTACAATGAGCAGTTCTTC. Protein sequence: CAWSVPGAPYNEQFF.

The chain links TRBV7-9 to TRBJ2-6; D gene uncertain. The CDR3 is made up of 15 amino acids. V was shortened by 11 bases and J by 0 bases, with 14 bases between the two germline ends. Germline V gene data show CDR1 as SEHNR and CDR2 as FQNEAQ (reference sequence). The CDR3 nucleotides read TGTGCCGGGTCTCCCTTGAACTCTGGGGCCAACGTCCTGACTTTC. Its protein is CAGSPLNSGANVLTF.

The rearrangement joins TRBV25-1 to TRBJ2-7; weak D call: TRBD2 (5 bases). The germline V gene encodes CDR1 MGHDK and CDR2 SYGVNS. V was shortened by 1 base and J by 3 bases, with 7 bases between the two germline ends. The CDR3 totals 13 residues. The DNA of the CDR3 is TGTGCCAGCAGTGAATTTGGGAGCTACGAGCAGTACTTC. This encodes CASSEFGSYEQYF.

The table lists this clone with a count of one. This chain connects TRBV19 to TRBJ2-2, with D perhaps matching TRBD1 (6 bases). From germline, CDR1 is LNHDA and CDR2 SQIVND (reference sequence). V was cut by 7 bases and J by 0 bases, with 12 bases left in between. The CDR3 has 15 amino acids. DNA of the CDR3: TGTGCCAGTACAGGGGATCACGCGAACACCGGGGAGCTGTTTTTT. This encodes CASTGDHANTGELFF.

The chain is built from TRBV5-1 and TRBJ2-1; no clear D. V lost 2 bases and J lost 0, with 12 bases in between. This CDR3 contains 16 residues. Germline V CDR1 and CDR2: SGHRS, YFSETQ. CDR3 protein: CASSFVHLSSYNEQFF. The CDR3 coding sequence is TGCGCCAGCAGCTTCGTACACTTGAGCTCCTACAATGAGCAGTTCTTC.

This clone turned up a few times. The V and J genes are TRBV5-4 and TRBJ1-3; perhaps TRBD1 as D (5 bases). The germline V gene has CDR1 SGHNT and CDR2 YYREEE (reference sequence). Trimming pared 1 base from V and 2 bases from J, leaving 7 bases between. The CDR3 is 14 residues long. The DNA for the CDR3 is TGTGCCAGCAGCTTGTCAGGGCCTGGAAACACCATATATTTT. It is translated as CASSLSGPGNTIYF.

The rearrangement uses TRBV10-3 and TRBJ1-2, with D perhaps matching TRBD1 (5 bases). Germline V CDR1 and CDR2: ENHRY, SYGVKD. There are 11 residues in the CDR3. V gave up 11 bases and J gave up 4 bases, with 11 bases separating them. CDR3 nucleotide sequence: TGTGCCTTCGGGGACCTCTATGGCTACACCTTC. Protein: CAFGDLYGYTF.

The chain employs TRBV18 and TRBJ2-5; either TRBD1 or TRBD2 may fit D (5 bases each). The ends were cut back, 3 bases at V and 5 bases at J, with 16 bases in the middle. CDR1 KGHSH and CDR2 LQKENI come from the germline V gene. The CDR3 covers 15 residues. CDR3 nucleotides: TGTGCCAGCTCACCGGGGGACGGCCGGCCGGAGACCCAGTACTTC. This translates into CASSPGDGRPETQYF.

The chain joins TRBV18 to TRBJ2-3, with TRBD2 as a possible D gene (5 bases). CDR1 is KGHSH, CDR2 LQKENI, per germline. CDR3 length equals 13 residues. The germline V and J ends were trimmed by 0 bases and 5 bases, with 6 bases remaining between them. The CDR3 region is CASSPPGRDTQYF. Written as DNA, the CDR3 is TGTGCCAGCTCACCACCAGGGAGAGATACGCAGTATTTT.

The chain carries TRBV27 and TRBJ2-7; possible D gene TRBD1, 5 bases. The CDR3 length is 16 residues. CDR1 is MNHEY and CDR2 is SMNVEV in the germline V gene (reference sequence). V lost 7 bases and J 3 bases, leaving 22 bases between the germline ends. This CDR3 reads CASTKQGPSPLYEQYF. The CDR3 DNA sequence: TGTGCCAGCACCAAGCAGGGCCCCTCTCCGCTCTACGAGCAGTACTTC.

The rearrangement uses TRBV5-1 and TRBJ1-1, with unresolved D. Germline CDR1 is SGHRS and CDR2 is YFSETQ. The CDR3 sequence is 12 residues long. With 4 bases removed from V and 7 bases from J, the gap between germline ends came to 11 bases. CDR3 sequence: CASSPRWGEAFF. In DNA, the CDR3 is TGCGCCAGCAGCCCACGGTGGGGTGAAGCTTTCTTT.

The chain recombines TRBV19 with TRBJ1-3; 7 bases agree with TRBD1. V shed 2 bases, J shed 0 bases, and the junction held 10 bases outside the gene matches. This CDR3 contains 18 residues. CDR1 is LNHDA, CDR2 SQIVND, per germline (reference sequence). The DNA of the CDR3 is TGTGCCAGTAGTATAAACAGGGGTATCGCAAGCTCTGGAAACACCATATATTTT. This translates into CASSINRGIASSGNTIYF.

The chain has TRBV10-3 and TRBJ1-1; D is ambiguous. This CDR3 contains 13 residues. Germline lookup yields CDR1 ENHRY and CDR2 SYGVKD. Trimming took 3 bases from V and 1 from J, leaving 6 bases between them. CDR3 sequence reads: CAISERENTEAFF. In DNA form, the CDR3 reads TGTGCCATCAGTGAACGGGAGAACACTGAAGCTTTCTTT.

J is TRBJ1-1 and V is TRBV7-9; unclear D gene. The V end lost 7 bases, the J end lost 4 bases, and 16 bases lay between the germline ends. Germline assignment: CDR1 SEHNR and CDR2 FQNEAQ (reference sequence). CDR3 length: 14 amino acids. The CDR3 reads CASTLGVGSTEAFF. In DNA, the CDR3 is TGTGCCAGCACCCTAGGTGTGGGATCCACTGAAGCTTTCTTT. The full variable domain, in which reference TRBV7-9 and TRBJ1-1 provide the parts outside the CDR3, is DTGVSQNPRHKITKRGQNVTFRCDPISEHNRLYWYRQTLGQGPEFLTYFQNEAQLEKSRLLSDRFSAERPKGSFSTLEIQRTEQGDSAMYLCASTLGVGSTEAFFGQGTRLTVV.

This chain uses TRBV4-2 with TRBJ1-1; 7 bases are a match to TRBD1. This CDR3 has 19 amino acids. V shed 3 bases and J 3 bases; nucleotides not matched to a gene: 19. The germline V gene encodes CDR1 LGHNA and CDR2 YNFKEQ. The CDR3 protein is CASSHLGEGARSGDTEAFF. For the CDR3, the DNA is TGTGCCAGCAGCCACCTAGGGGAGGGGGCTAGGTCTGGGGACACTGAAGCTTTCTTT.

The chain carries TRBV23-1 and TRBJ1-1; D remains ambiguous. TRBV23-1 is designated an ORF whose function remains uncertain. Trimming left V 4 bases short and J 8 bases short, with 14 bases between. There are 13 residues in the CDR3. The CDR3 coding sequence is TGCGCCAGCAGTCCCTGGACGGTGGGGGAAGCTTTCTTT. Its protein product is CASSPWTVGEAFF.

The chain is built from TRBV19 and TRBJ2-6, with a weak D call TRBD1 (6 bases). V lost 5 bases and J 2 bases, leaving 19 bases between the germline ends. The CDR3 has 18 amino acids. Germline V CDR1 and CDR2: LNHDA, SQIVND (reference sequence). CDR3 residues: CASSPSGTHNPGANVLTF. The CDR3 coding sequence is TGTGCCAGTAGTCCATCCGGGACACATAATCCTGGGGCCAACGTCCTGACTTTC.

This clone was observed a single time. Here the CDR3 reads CSVVVTSGVVDTQYF. In nucleotides, the CDR3 is TGCAGCGTTGTTGTGACTAGCGGGGTTGTAGATACGCAGTATTTT. The chain has TRBV29-1 and TRBJ2-3; 11 bases align to TRBD2. Germline lookup yields CDR1 SQVTM and CDR2 ANQGSEA. J lost 5 bases, V lost 4 bases, and 8 bases had no gene match. The CDR3 has 15 amino acids.

This rearrangement joins TRBV5-1 to TRBJ2-5, with TRBD2 identical over 10 bases. Germline V gene lookup returns CDR1 SGHRS and CDR2 YFSETQ. Unmatched junction bases numbered 8, after V lost 4 bases and J lost 5 bases. This CDR3 contains 15 residues. In nucleotides, the CDR3 is TGCGCCAGCAGCCCACAGCGGGGGGGCCACGAGACCCAGTACTTC. Protein sequence: CASSPQRGGHETQYF.

V usage is TRBV10-3 and J usage is TRBJ2-3, with D uncertain. The CDR3 runs to 15 residues. V lost 4 bases and J lost 4, with 15 bases in between. Germline CDR1 reads ENHRY; CDR2 reads SYGVKD. This CDR3 reads CAISGVRVTPDTQYF. The CDR3 DNA is TGTGCCATCAGTGGGGTACGGGTTACGCCAGATACGCAGTATTTT.

This clone was counted a single time. One end of the junction varies from germline; a read error may be responsible. Additional DNA sequences in this sample encode the identical CDR3. The rearrangement links TRBV7-2 to TRBJ1-1; D is unclear. The CDR3 runs 13 residues. CDR1 SGHTA and CDR2 FQGNSA come from the germline V gene. The CDR3 loop reads CASSLAPNTEAFF. CDR3 in DNA: TGTGCCAGCAGCCTAGCCCCGAACACTGAAGCTTTCTTT.

The V call is TRBV3-1 (or the pseudogene TRBV3-2), the J call TRBJ1-1; D is ambiguous. The germline gives CDR1 LGHDT, CDR2 YNNKEL (reference sequence). The germline V and J ends were trimmed by 0 bases and 4 bases, with 9 bases remaining between them. The length of the CDR3 is 14 residues. In nucleotides, the CDR3 is TGTGCCAGCAGCCAAGATGGGTGGGGCACTGAAGCTTTCTTT. It yields the protein CASSQDGWGTEAFF.

This chain links TRBV9 with TRBJ1-5, with D tentatively TRBD1 (6 bases). Germline V lookup: CDR1 SGDLS, CDR2 YYNGEE. The CDR3 runs to 14 residues. Trimming removed 6 bases from V and 4 bases from J, with 14 bases in between. CDR3 sequence (DNA): TGTGCCAGCACAAGGGGGTTGGGTAATCAGCCCCAGCATTTT. Amino acids: CASTRGLGNQPQHF.

The genes are TRBV21-1 and TRBJ1-4. TRBV21-1 counts as a pseudogene. The CDR3 contains 12 residues. Here the CDR3 DNA reads TGTGCCAGCAGCAAAGTCGGGGAAAAACTGTTTTTT. This sequence encodes CASSKVGEKLFF.